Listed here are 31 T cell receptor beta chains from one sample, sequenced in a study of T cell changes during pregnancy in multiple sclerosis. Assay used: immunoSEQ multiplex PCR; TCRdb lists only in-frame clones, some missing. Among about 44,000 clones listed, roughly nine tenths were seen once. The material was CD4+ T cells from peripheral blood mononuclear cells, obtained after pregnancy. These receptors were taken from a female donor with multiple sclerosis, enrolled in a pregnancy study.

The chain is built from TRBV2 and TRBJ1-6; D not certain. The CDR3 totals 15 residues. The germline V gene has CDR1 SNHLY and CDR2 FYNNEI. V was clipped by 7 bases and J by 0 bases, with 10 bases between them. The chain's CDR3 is CASIPRSSYNSPLHF. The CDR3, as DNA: TGTGCCAGCATTCCCCGGAGCTCCTATAATTCACCCCTCCACTTT.

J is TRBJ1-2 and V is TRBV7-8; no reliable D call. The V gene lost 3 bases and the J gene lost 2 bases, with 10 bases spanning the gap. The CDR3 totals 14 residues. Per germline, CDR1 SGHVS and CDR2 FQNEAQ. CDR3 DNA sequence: TGTGCCAGCAGCTTGGAGAGTCAGAACTATGGCTACACCTTC. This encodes CASSLESQNYGYTF. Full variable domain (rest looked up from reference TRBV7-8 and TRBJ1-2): GAGVSQSPRYKVAKRGQDVALRCDPISGHVSLFWYQQALGQGPEFLTYFQNEAQLDKSGLPSDRFFAERPEGSVSTLKIQRTQQEDSAVYLCASSLESQNYGYTFGSGTRLTVV.

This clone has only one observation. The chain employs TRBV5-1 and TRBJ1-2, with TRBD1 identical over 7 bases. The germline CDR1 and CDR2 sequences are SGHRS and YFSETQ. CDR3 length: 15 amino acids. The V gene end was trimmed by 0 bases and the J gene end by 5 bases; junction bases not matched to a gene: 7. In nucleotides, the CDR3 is TGCGCCAGCAGCTTGGCGGCAGGGGGTCCTTATGGCTACACCTTC. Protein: CASSLAAGGPYGYTF.

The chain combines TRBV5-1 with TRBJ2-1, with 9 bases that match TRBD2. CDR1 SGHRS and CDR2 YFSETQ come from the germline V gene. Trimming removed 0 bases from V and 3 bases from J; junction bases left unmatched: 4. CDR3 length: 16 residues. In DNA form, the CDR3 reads TGCGCCAGCAGCTTGGGGCTAGCGGGAAACTACAATGAGCAGTTCTTC. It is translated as CASSLGLAGNYNEQFF.

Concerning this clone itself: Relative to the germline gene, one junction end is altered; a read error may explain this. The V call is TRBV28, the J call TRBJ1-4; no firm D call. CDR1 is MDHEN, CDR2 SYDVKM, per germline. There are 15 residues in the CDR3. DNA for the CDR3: TGTGCCAGCAGCTTATTCGGGGAGAGGGATGAAAAACTGTTTTTT. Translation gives CASSLFGERDEKLFF.

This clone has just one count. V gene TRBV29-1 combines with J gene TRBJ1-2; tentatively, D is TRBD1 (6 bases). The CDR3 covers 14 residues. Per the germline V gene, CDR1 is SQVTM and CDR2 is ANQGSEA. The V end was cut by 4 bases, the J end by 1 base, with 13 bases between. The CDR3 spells CSVGMDSINYGYTF. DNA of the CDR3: TGCAGCGTTGGGATGGACAGCATTAACTATGGCTACACCTTC.

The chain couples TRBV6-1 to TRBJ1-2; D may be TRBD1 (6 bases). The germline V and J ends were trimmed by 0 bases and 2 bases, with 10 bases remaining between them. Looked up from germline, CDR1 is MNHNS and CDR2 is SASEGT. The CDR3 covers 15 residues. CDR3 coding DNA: TGTGCCAGCAGTGAAGCGCCAGGACAGAACTATGGCTACACCTTC. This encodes CASSEAPGQNYGYTF.

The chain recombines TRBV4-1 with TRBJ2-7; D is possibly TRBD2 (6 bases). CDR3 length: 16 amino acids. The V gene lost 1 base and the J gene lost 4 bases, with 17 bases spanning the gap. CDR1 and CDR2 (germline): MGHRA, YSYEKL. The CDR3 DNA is TGCGCCAGCAGCCAAGTGGCCCGGGGACTGCCTTACGAGCAGTACTTC. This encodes CASSQVARGLPYEQYF.

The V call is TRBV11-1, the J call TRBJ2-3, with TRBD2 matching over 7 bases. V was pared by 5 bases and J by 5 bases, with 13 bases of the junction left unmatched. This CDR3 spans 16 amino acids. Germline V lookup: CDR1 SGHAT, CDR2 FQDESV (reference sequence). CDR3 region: CASSPRRGRREDTQYF. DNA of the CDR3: TGTGCCAGCAGCCCCCGACGCGGGAGACGGGAAGATACGCAGTATTTT.

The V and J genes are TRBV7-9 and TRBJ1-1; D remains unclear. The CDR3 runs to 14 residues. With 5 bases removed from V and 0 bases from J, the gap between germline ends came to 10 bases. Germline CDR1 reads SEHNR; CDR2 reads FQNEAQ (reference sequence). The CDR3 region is CASSPRQVNTEAFF. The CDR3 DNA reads TGTGCCAGCAGCCCCAGACAAGTGAACACTGAAGCTTTCTTT.

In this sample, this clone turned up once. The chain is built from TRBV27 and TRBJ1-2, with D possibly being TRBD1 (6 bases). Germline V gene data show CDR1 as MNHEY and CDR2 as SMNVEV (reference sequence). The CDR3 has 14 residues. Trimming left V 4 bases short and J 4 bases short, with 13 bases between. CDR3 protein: CASSSPGELYGYTF. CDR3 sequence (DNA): TGTGCCAGCAGTTCCCCAGGGGAACTCTATGGCTACACCTTC.

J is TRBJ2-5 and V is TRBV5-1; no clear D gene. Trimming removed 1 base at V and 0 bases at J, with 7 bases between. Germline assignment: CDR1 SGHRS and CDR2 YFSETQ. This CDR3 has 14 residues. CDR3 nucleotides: TGCGCCAGCAGCTTGATCCCAGACCAAGAGACCCAGTACTTC. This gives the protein CASSLIPDQETQYF.

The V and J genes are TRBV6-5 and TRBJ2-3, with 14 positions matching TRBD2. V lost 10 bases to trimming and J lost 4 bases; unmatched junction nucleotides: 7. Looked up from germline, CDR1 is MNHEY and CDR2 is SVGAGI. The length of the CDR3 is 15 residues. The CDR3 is CATYPGLAGADTQYF. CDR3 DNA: TGTGCCACGTACCCGGGACTAGCGGGAGCAGATACGCAGTATTTT.

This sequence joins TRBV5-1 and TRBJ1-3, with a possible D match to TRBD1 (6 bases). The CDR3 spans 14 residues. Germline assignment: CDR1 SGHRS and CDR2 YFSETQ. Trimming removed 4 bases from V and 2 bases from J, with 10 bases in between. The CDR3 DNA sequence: TGCGCCAGCAGCGTACAGGGAACTGGAAACACCATATATTTT. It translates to CASSVQGTGNTIYF.

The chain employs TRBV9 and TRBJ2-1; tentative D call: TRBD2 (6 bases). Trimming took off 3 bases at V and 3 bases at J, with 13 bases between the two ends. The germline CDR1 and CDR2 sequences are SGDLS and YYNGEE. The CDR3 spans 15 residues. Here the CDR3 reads CASSEVGSFYNEQFF. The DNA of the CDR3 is TGTGCCAGCAGCGAAGTCGGGAGCTTCTACAATGAGCAGTTCTTC.

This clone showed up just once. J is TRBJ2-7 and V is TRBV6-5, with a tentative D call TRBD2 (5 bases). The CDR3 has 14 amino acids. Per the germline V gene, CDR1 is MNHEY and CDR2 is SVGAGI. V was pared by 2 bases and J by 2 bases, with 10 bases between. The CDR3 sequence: CASSYAGKAYEQYF. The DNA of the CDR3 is TGTGCCAGCAGTTACGCGGGTAAAGCCTACGAGCAGTACTTC.

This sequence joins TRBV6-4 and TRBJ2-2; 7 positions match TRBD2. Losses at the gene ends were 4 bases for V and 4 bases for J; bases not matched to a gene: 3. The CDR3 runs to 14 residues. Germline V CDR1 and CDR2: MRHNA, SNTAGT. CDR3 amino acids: CASSVLAATGELFF. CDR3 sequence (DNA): TGTGCCAGCAGTGTGCTAGCGGCCACCGGGGAGCTGTTTTTT.

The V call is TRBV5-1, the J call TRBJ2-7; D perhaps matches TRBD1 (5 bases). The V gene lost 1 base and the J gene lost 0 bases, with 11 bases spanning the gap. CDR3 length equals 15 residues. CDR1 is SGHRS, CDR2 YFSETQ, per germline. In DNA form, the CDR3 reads TGCGCCAGCAGCTTGATACAGGACGTCTCCTACGAGCAGTACTTC. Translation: CASSLIQDVSYEQYF.

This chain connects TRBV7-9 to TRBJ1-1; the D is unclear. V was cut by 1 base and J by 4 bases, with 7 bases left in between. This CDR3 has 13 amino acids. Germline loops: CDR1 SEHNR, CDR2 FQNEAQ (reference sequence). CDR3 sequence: CASSLGESTEAFF. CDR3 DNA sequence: TGTGCCAGCAGCTTAGGGGAGTCCACTGAAGCTTTCTTT.

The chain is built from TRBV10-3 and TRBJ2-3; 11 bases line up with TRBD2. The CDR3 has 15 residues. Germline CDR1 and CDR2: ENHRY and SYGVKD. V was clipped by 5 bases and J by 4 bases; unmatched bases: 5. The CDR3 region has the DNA TGTGCCATCAGTTATAGCGGGAGGGTTGCAGATACGCAGTATTTT. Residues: CAISYSGRVADTQYF.

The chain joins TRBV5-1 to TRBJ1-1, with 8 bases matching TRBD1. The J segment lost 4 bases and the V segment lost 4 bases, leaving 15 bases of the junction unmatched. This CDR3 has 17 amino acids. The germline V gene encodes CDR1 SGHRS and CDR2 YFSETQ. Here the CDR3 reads CASSGNHRGFSSTEAFF. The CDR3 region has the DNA TGCGCCAGCAGCGGGAATCACAGGGGGTTCAGTAGCACTGAAGCTTTCTTT. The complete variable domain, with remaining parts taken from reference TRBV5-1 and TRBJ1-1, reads KAGVTQTPRYLIKTRGQQVTLSCSPISGHRSVSWYQQTPGQGLQFLFEYFSETQRNKGNFPGRFSGRQFSNSRSEMNVSTLELGDSALYLCASSGNHRGFSSTEAFFGQGTRLTVV.

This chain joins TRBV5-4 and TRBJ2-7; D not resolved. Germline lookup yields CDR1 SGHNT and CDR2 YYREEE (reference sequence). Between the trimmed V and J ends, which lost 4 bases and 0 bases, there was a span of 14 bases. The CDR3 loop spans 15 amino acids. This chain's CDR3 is CASSLSGLSSYEQYF. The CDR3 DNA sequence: TGTGCCAGCAGCCTCTCCGGTCTCTCCTCCTACGAGCAGTACTTC.

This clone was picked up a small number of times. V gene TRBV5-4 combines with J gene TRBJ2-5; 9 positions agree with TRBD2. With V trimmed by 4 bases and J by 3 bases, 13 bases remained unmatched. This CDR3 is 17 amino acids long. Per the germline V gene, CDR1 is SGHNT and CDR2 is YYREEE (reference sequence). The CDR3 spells CASSPGGSGRVEETQYF. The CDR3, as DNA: TGTGCCAGCAGCCCAGGGGGTAGCGGGAGAGTGGAAGAGACCCAGTACTTC.

CDR3 loop: CASSARLAGDNEQFF. The CDR3, as DNA: TGTGCCAGCAGCGCCCGACTAGCGGGGGACAATGAGCAGTTCTTC. The chain recombines TRBV9 with TRBJ2-1; TRBD2 agrees at 12 bases. Germline CDR1 SGDLS, CDR2 YYNGEE. The CDR3 is made up of 15 amino acids. The J segment lost 5 bases and the V segment lost 3 bases, leaving 3 bases of the junction unmatched.

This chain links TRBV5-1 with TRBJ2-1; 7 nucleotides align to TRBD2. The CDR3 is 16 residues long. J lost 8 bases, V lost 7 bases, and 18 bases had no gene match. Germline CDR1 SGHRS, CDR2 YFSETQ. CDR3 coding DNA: TGCGCCAGCGGCCCTACTTCCGGGACTATTTCAGATGAGCAGTTCTTC. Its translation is CASGPTSGTISDEQFF.

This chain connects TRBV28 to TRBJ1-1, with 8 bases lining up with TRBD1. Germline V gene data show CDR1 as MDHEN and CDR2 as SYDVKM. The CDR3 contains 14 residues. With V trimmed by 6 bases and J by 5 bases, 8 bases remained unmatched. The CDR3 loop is CASSLQGAKTEAFF. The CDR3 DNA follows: TGTGCCAGCAGCCTGCAGGGGGCGAAAACTGAAGCTTTCTTT.

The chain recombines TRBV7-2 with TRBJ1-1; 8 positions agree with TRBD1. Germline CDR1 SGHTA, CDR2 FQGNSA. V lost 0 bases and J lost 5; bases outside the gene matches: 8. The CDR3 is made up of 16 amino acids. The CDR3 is CASSLAAGGSGTEAFF. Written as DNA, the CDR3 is TGTGCCAGCAGCTTAGCGGCAGGGGGCTCGGGGACTGAAGCTTTCTTT.

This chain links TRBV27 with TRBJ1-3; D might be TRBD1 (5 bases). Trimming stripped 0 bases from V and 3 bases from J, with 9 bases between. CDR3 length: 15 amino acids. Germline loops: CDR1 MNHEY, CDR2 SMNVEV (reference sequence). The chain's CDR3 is CASSLSGVVGNTIYF. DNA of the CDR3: TGTGCCAGCAGTTTATCAGGGGTCGTTGGAAACACCATATATTTT.

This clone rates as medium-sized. CDR3 DNA sequence: TGTGCTAGTGGGGCGGGACAGGGGGGACAGCCCCAGCATTTT. Amino acid sequence: CASGAGQGGQPQHF. The rearrangement joins TRBV12-5 to TRBJ1-5, with 11 positions matching TRBD1. Germline CDR1 LGHNT, CDR2 FRNRAP. The CDR3 is 14 amino acids. With 6 bases clipped from V and 7 bases from J, the junction kept 5 bases outside the gene matches.

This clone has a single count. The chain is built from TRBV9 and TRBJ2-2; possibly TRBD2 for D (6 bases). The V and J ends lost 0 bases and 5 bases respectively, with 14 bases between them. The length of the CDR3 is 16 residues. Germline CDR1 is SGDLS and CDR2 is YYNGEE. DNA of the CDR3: TGTGCCAGCAGCGTAGCCGGGACTCCGGTAACCGGGGAGCTGTTTTTT. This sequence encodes CASSVAGTPVTGELFF.

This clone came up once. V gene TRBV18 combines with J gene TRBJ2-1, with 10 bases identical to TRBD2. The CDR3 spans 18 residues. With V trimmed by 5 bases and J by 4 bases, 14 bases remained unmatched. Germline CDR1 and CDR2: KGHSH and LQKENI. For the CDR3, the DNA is TGTGCCAGCTCAATCGGACTAGCGGAGCCCCTATCTTACAATGAGCAGTTCTTC. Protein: CASSIGLAEPLSYNEQFF.